This TCR beta chain was documented in a study of OX40 agonist ivuxolimab in advanced cancers. For the study at large: Patients were infused with ivuxolimab every 2 weeks at 0.01 to 10 mg/kg. One patient with hepatocellular carcinoma and two with cutaneous melanoma, three in all, had partial responses.

TCRdb's copy holds only in-frame clones and misses some; the assay was immunoSEQ multiplex PCR. The table shows around 80,000 clones, with about 85% occurring only once. This clone was seen only a few times. Germline assignment: CDR1 SNHLY and CDR2 FYNNEI. Trimming shortened V by 6 bases and J by 2 bases, and 7 bases separated the two germline ends. The CDR3 spans 13 residues. The chain uses TRBV2 and TRBJ2-2; perhaps TRBD2 as D (5 bases). The clonotype was recovered from an adult with an advanced solid tumor such as melanoma, head and neck, liver or kidney cancer. The specimen comprised CD4+ or CD8+ T cells sorted from blood, sampled in a trial of the OX40 agonist ivuxolimab. CDR3 sequence: CASSRGNTGELFF. Written as DNA, the CDR3 is TGTGCCAGCAGCCGGGGAAACACCGGGGAGCTGTTTTTT.